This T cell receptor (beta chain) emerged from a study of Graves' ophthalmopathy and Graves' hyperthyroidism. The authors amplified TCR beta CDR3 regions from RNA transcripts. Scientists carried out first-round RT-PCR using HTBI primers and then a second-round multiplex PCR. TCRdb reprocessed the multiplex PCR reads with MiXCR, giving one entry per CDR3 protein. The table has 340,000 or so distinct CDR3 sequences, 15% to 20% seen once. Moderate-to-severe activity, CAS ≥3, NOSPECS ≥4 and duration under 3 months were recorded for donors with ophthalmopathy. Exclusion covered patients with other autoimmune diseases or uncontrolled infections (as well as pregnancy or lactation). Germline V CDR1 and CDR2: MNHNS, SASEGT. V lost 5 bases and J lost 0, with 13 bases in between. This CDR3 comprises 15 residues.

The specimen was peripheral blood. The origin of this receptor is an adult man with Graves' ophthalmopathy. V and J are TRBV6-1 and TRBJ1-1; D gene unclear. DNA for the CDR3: TGTGCCAGCAGTCCCAGTCGAAGGATGAACACTGAAGCTTTCTTT. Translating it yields CASSPSRRMNTEAFF.